This record concerns one TCR beta chain sequence. Sequence at one end of the junction differs from germline and may be a read error. The data originate from a study of blood T cell repertoires in COVID-19. Sequencing used immunoSEQ multiplex PCR; TCRdb keeps in-frame clones, though not all of them. The sample lists some 420,000 clones, 80% to 90% occurring once. The germline V gene encodes CDR1 MGHRA and CDR2 YSYEKL. The CDR3 is 16 amino acids. This receptor was identified in a man aged 25-45 years who had recovered from COVID-19. The source material was PBMCs or T cells enriched from blood (not recorded which). This chain links TRBV4-1 with TRBJ1-1; 7 bases align to TRBD1. The CDR3 DNA is TGCGCCAGCAGCCATAGAGGGACAGACCTGAACACTGAAACTTTCTTT. Its translation is CASSHRGTDLNTETFF.